The source of this TCR beta chain is a study of T cell repertoires in cytomegalovirus infection. On this clonotype itself: What it binds is unknown.

The germline V gene has CDR1 LGHNA and CDR2 YNFKEQ. V shed 5 bases and J 2 bases; nucleotides not matched to a gene: 4. There are 14 residues in the CDR3. TCRdb ran MiXCR on the reads and lists one entry per CDR3 protein. The sample lists a few hundred thousand distinct CDR3 sequences; about 33% were seen once. The input for sequencing was cultured PBMCs, taken from culture after CMV antigen stimulation. The chain couples TRBV4-2 to TRBJ1-2, with 8 positions matching TRBD1. The receptor comes from a human donor in good health (CMV status not recorded). Some clones in this sample may be carry-over from other donors' samples. CDR3 sequence reads: CASSRDRKNYGYTF. Here the CDR3 DNA reads TGTGCCAGCAGCAGGGACAGGAAAAACTATGGCTACACCTTC.